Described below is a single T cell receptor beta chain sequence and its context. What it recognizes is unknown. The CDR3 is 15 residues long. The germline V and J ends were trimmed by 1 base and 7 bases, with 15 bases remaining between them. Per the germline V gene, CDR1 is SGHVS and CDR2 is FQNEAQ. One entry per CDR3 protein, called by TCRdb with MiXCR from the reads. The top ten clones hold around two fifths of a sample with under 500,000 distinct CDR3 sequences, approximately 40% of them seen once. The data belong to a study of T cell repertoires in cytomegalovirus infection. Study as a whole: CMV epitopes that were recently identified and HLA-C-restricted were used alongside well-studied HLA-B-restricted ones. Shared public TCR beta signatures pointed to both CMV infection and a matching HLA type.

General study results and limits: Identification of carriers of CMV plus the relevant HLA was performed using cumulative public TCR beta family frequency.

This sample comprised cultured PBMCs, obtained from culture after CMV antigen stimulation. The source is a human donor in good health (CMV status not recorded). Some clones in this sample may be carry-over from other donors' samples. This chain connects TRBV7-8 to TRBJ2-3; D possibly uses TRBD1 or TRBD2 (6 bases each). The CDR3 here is CASSLELAGQYTQYF. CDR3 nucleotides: TGTGCCAGCAGCTTAGAATTGGCGGGACAATATACGCAGTATTTT.